This T cell receptor (beta chain) stems from a study of regulatory T cells in long-lasting Graves disease. Study observations and caveats: Favored usage of TRBV28, TRBJ1-2 and TRBJ2-5 was recorded in persistent disease. Clonotypes that were public and shared totalled about 2,500 in persistent patients versus around 1,000 in new patients.

J gave up 3 bases and V 6 bases, and 8 bases lay outside the gene matches. The V gene's germline CDR1 is SNHLY and CDR2 FYNNEI. This CDR3 spans 15 amino acids. In building TCR beta libraries, iRepertoire HTBI primers were used together with Arm-PCR of CDR3 regions. TCRdb re-called the multiplex PCR reads with MiXCR, one entry per CDR3 protein. The sample lists 350,000 to 450,000 distinct CDR3 sequences, 12% occurring once. About this clonotype: Its antigen is undetermined.

Time point reported: newly diagnosed GD, antithyroid drugs for less than 3 months. The authors made the TCR library using RNA they extracted from PBMCs. American Thyroid Association guidelines were used to diagnose Graves' disease. These data were also filed under a second study, of T cells in Graves' hyperthyroidism and ophthalmopathy. That investigation notes: Expanded thyroid clonotypes (above 0.001) were mostly also found in blood.

The genes are TRBV2 and TRBJ2-5; 9 bases map to TRBD2. The receptor was derived from a woman between 18 and 29 years old with Graves disease. The sample consisted of peripheral blood mononuclear cells (PBMCs), taken at new diagnosis, from a patient treated with antithyroid drugs. CDR3 DNA sequence: TGTGCCAGCAGACTTAGCGGGGGCTACGAAGAGACCCAGTACTTC. Amino acid sequence: CASRLSGGYEETQYF.